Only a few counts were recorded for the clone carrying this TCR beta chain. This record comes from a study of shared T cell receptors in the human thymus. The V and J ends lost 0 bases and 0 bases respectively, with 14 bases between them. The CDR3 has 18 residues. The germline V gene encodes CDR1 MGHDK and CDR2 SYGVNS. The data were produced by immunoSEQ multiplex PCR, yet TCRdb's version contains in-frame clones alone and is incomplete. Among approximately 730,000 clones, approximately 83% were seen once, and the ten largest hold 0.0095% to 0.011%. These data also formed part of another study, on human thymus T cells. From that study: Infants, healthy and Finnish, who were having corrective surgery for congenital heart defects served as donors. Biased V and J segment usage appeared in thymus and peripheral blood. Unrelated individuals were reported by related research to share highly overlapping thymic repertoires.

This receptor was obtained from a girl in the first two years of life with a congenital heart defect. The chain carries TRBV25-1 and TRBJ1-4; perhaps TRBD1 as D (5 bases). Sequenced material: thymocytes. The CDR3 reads CASSEYPIQAATNEKLFF. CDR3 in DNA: TGTGCCAGCAGTGAATATCCAATACAGGCTGCAACTAATGAAAAACTGTTTTTT.